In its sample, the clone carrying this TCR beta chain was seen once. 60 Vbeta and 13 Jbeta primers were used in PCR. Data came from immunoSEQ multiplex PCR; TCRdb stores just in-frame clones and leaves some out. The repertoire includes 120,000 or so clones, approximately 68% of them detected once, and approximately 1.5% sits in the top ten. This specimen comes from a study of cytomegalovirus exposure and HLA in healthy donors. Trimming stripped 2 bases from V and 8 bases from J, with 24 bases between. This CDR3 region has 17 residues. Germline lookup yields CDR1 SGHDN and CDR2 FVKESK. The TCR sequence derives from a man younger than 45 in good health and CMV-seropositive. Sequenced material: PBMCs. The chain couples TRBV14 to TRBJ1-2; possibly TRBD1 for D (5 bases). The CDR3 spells CASSQMGRPGRLLGYTF. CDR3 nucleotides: TGTGCCAGCAGCCAAATGGGACGCCCGGGGAGGCTGTTGGGCTACACCTTC.